One and the same sample provided the 18 T cell receptor beta chains below, sequenced in a study of brain T cells in children with intractable seizures (dated by TCRdb to the early 2020s). In light of the paper, this sample's time point label describes: resected brain tissue, or blood drawn just prior to surgery. The surgery cases with the highest brain T cell transcript signatures were chosen for TCR beta chain sequencing of brain tissue, and also of blood when blood was available. The protocol used for the library was the immunoSEQ multiplex PCR assay. Here the immuneACCESS table is served through TCRdb, limited to in-frame sequences with V and J called. Missing clones are a known gap in these copies; in checked studies unresolved V genes cover under half, and the rest lacks a known reason. Present in this sample are roughly 8,700 clones, 69% of which were seen just once. Of the sample, 18% is held by the ten largest clones.

The sample was resected brain tissue, taken at surgery. Receptors were obtained from a girl aged 2 to 10 with tuberous sclerosis and intractable seizures.

The chain couples TRBV7-8 to TRBJ2-7; D remains unclear. This CDR3 spans 12 amino acids. Germline CDR1 SGHVS, CDR2 FQNEAQ. Trimming took off 4 bases at V and 7 bases at J, with 11 bases between the two ends. The CDR3 sequence: CASSSGSVEQYV. The CDR3 DNA sequence: TGTGCCAGCAGCTCCGGGTCCGTGGAGCAGTACGTC.

The genes are TRBV7-8 and TRBJ2-3; 9 nucleotides align to TRBD2. V dropped 1 base and J dropped 1; count of bases not matched to a gene: 3. CDR3 length: 16 amino acids. Germline CDR1 and CDR2: SGHVS and FQNEAQ. CDR3 DNA: TGTGCCAGCAGCTTAGTCTTAGCGGGGGGCACAGATACGCAGTATTTT. It yields the protein CASSLVLAGGTDTQYF.

This chain links TRBV29-1 with TRBJ2-3, with D possibly matching TRBD2 (6 bases). The CDR3 consists of 13 residues. Trimming removed 3 bases from V and 1 base from J, with 8 bases in between. Germline V gene data show CDR1 as SQVTM and CDR2 as ANQGSEA. The CDR3 is CSVDPGGTDTQYF. The CDR3 nucleotides read TGCAGCGTTGATCCGGGGGGCACAGATACGCAGTATTTT.

The rearrangement joins TRBV5-1 to TRBJ1-2; D possibly corresponds to TRBD1 (6 bases). The CDR3 extends over 15 amino acids. Per the germline V gene, CDR1 is SGHRS and CDR2 is YFSETQ. With 3 bases removed from V and 6 bases from J, the gap between germline ends came to 18 bases. The CDR3 DNA reads as TGCGCCAGCAGCTGGGCGGCAGGGGATATAGATGGCTACACCTTC. Translated, it gives CASSWAAGDIDGYTF.

This sequence joins TRBV19 and TRBJ2-5, with D unresolved. The ends were cut back, 5 bases at V and 0 bases at J, with 7 bases in the middle. The CDR3 is 13 amino acids. Germline loops: CDR1 LNHDA, CDR2 SQIVND (reference sequence). Written as DNA, the CDR3 is TGTGCCAGTAGTCCCCATGACCAAGAGACCCAGTACTTC. Its translation: CASSPHDQETQYF.

The chain combines TRBV5-1 with TRBJ2-7; TRBD1 agrees at 8 bases. The V segment lost 0 bases and the J segment 3 bases; nucleotides outside the gene matches: 8. The germline CDR1 and CDR2 sequences are SGHRS and YFSETQ. The CDR3 extends over 16 amino acids. The CDR3 DNA reads as TGCGCCAGCAGCTTGGTTACAGGGGGTCGGCGCTACGAGCAGTACTTC. Translated: CASSLVTGGRRYEQYF.

The rearrangement links TRBV18 to TRBJ2-7; 8 bases agree with TRBD1. Trimming cost V 2 bases and J 6 bases; bases outside gene matches: 6. The length of the CDR3 is 14 residues. The germline CDR1 and CDR2 sequences are KGHSH and LQKENI. This CDR3 reads CASSPETGAVEQYF. Here the CDR3 DNA reads TGTGCCAGCTCACCAGAGACAGGGGCGGTCGAGCAGTACTTC. The variable domain in full, with the rest retrieved from reference TRBV18 and TRBJ2-7, is NAGVMQNPRHLVRRRGQEARLRCSPMKGHSHVYWYRQLPEEGLKFMVYLQKENIIDESGMPKERFSAEFPKEGPSILRIQQVVRGDSAAYFCASSPETGAVEQYFGPGTRLTVT.

This rearrangement joins TRBV2 to TRBJ2-7, with D tentatively TRBD2 (5 bases). With 9 bases removed from V and 1 base from J, the gap between germline ends came to 16 bases. Germline CDR1 and CDR2: SNHLY and FYNNEI. The CDR3 consists of 14 residues. CDR3 DNA: TGTGCCAGGGAGGAGCGTGCTCTGTCCTACGAGCAGTACTTC. As protein: CAREERALSYEQYF.

V usage is TRBV18 and J usage is TRBJ2-7, with a weak D call TRBD1 (5 bases). The V and J ends lost 3 bases and 3 bases respectively, with 9 bases between them. Germline values: CDR1 KGHSH, CDR2 LQKENI. This CDR3 region has 13 residues. DNA of the CDR3: TGTGCCAGCTCACCTGCTAGGGGCTACGAGCAGTACGTC. This gives the protein CASSPARGYEQYV.

This clone was detected a few times. The chain has TRBV12-3 or TRBV12-4 and TRBJ2-7, with D possibly being TRBD2 (5 bases). Trimming took off 8 bases at V and 0 bases at J, with 11 bases between the two ends. This CDR3 has 13 residues. In nucleotides, the CDR3 is TGTGCCAGCGGGAGTTCAAGCTCCTACGAGCAGTACGTC. Protein product: CASGSSSSYEQYV.

The V gene is TRBV11-2, the J gene TRBJ1-6; D is uncertain. This CDR3 region has 13 residues. The V end lost 3 bases, the J end lost 9 bases, and 9 bases lay between the germline ends. Germline V gives CDR1 SGHAT, CDR2 FQNNGV. As DNA, the CDR3 is TGTGCCAGCAGCTTTAGTCTAGCTTCACCCCTCCACTTT. It codes for CASSFSLASPLHF. Drawing the rest from reference TRBV11-2 and TRBJ1-6, the complete variable domain is EAGVAQSPRYKIIEKRQSVAFWCNPISGHATLYWYQQILGQGPKLLIQFQNNGVVDDSQLPKDRFSAERLKGVDSTLKIQPAKLEDSAVYLCASSFSLASPLHFGNGTRLTVT.

The gene calls are TRBV5-1 and TRBJ2-3; D may be TRBD2 (6 bases). This CDR3 region has 14 residues. Trimming cost V 2 bases and J 6 bases, with 13 bases left between them. CDR1 is SGHRS and CDR2 is YFSETQ in the germline V gene. This CDR3 is CASSFGLPEDTQYF. The CDR3 region has the DNA TGCGCCAGCAGCTTTGGACTACCCGAGGATACGCAGTATTTT.

This chain links TRBV10-3 with TRBJ1-2, with TRBD1 identical over 9 bases. CDR3 length equals 15 residues. After removal of 2 bases from V and 4 bases from J, the junction contained 5 bases not matched to a gene. Germline lookup yields CDR1 ENHRY and CDR2 SYGVKD. CDR3 nucleotide sequence: TGTGCCATCAGTGAGCCCAGGACAGGGGCCTATGGCTACACCTTC. Its translation is CAISEPRTGAYGYTF.

The rearrangement links TRBV5-1 to TRBJ2-3; no clear D. The CDR3 sequence is 13 residues long. Trimming took off 1 base at V and 3 bases at J, with 6 bases between the two ends. Germline V gives CDR1 SGHRS, CDR2 YFSETQ. The CDR3 loop reads CASSLSATDTQYF. The CDR3 DNA is TGCGCCAGCAGCTTGTCAGCAACAGATACGCAGTATTTT.

V usage is TRBV7-8 and J usage is TRBJ1-5; D not resolved. The CDR3 covers 13 residues. Trimming left V 3 bases short and J 3 bases short, with 6 bases between. Germline V lookup: CDR1 SGHVS, CDR2 FQNEAQ. CDR3 amino acids: CASSLADNQPQHF. For the CDR3, the DNA is TGTGCCAGCAGCTTGGCAGACAATCAGCCCCAGCATTTT.

The V gene is TRBV4-1, the J gene TRBJ2-7; TRBD1 agrees at 8 bases. Germline-derived CDR1 and CDR2 are MGHRA and YSYEKL. The V gene end was trimmed by 0 bases and the J gene end by 0 bases; junction bases not matched to a gene: 7. The CDR3 contains 17 residues. The CDR3 is CASSQDPWDRISYEQYV. CDR3 sequence (DNA): TGCGCCAGCAGCCAAGATCCATGGGACAGGATCTCCTACGAGCAGTACGTC.

This clone is medium-sized (0.01 to 0.1%) in the sample. The genes are TRBV7-9 and TRBJ1-2; D remains unclear. The CDR3 consists of 14 residues. The V end was cut by 4 bases, the J end by 4 bases, with 13 bases between. Germline loops: CDR1 SEHNR, CDR2 FQNEAQ (reference sequence). As DNA, the CDR3 is TGTGCCAGCAGCTCAGACCTGCAAACCTATGGCTACACCTTC. Residues: CASSSDLQTYGYTF.

As DNA, the CDR3 is TGTGCCAGCAGCTTAGCCGGGACAGCTAATACGCAGTATTTT. It translates to CASSLAGTANTQYF. J is TRBJ2-3 and V is TRBV7-2; 7 bases match TRBD1. Germline trimming cut 0 bases from V and 7 bases from J; bases unmatched to any gene: 4. Germline CDR1 and CDR2: SGHTA and FQGNSA. The CDR3 spans 14 residues.